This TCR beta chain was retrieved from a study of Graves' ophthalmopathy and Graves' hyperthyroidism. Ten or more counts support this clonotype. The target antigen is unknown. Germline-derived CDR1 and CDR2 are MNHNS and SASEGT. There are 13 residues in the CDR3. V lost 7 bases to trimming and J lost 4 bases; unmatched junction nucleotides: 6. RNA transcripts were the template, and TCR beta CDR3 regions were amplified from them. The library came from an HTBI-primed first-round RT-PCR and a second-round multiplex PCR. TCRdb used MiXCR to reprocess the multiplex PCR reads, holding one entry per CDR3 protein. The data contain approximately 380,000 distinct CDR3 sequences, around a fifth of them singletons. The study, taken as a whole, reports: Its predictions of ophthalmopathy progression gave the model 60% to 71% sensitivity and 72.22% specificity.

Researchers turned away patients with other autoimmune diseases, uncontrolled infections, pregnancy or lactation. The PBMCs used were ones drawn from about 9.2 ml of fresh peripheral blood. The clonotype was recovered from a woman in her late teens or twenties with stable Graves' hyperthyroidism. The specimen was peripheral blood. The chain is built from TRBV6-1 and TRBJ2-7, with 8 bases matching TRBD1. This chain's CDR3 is CASTQGARYEQYF. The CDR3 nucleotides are TGTGCCAGCACCCAGGGGGCGAGGTACGAGCAGTACTTC.